This passage covers 14 T cell receptor beta chains from one sample sequenced in a study of a mutant IDH1 vaccine in newly diagnosed glioma. This sample's time point: week 11, during vaccination. It was 300 ug of mutant IDH1 20-mer peptide that made up each vaccine dose, given with topical imiquimod. Antigen specificity for these receptors is unknown. Data came from immunoSEQ multiplex PCR; TCRdb stores just in-frame clones and leaves some out. The sample carries some 120,000 clones, roughly 78% recorded once. The sequencing here drew on PBMCs, taken from a glioma patient whose treatment included an IDH1 peptide vaccine. These receptors all come from a man aged 35-49 years with glioma.

The chain couples TRBV5-1 to TRBJ2-1, with D possibly matching TRBD2 (6 bases). The V end lost 0 bases, the J end lost 0 bases, and 10 bases lay between the germline ends. The CDR3 is 16 residues long. Germline V lookup: CDR1 SGHRS, CDR2 YFSETQ. The CDR3 sequence is CASSLVVAASYNEQFF. As DNA, the CDR3 is TGCGCCAGCAGCTTGGTGGTAGCGGCCTCCTACAATGAGCAGTTCTTC.

The rearrangement joins TRBV19 to TRBJ2-2; 10 bases map to TRBD2. The germline CDR1 and CDR2 sequences are LNHDA and SQIVND (reference sequence). Trimming removed 2 bases from V and 5 bases from J; junction bases left unmatched: 5. This CDR3 contains 16 residues. In DNA, the CDR3 is TGTGCCAGTAGTATACTAGCGGGGGCGATTACCGGGGAGCTGTTTTTT. As protein: CASSILAGAITGELFF. The full variable domain, with the rest looked up from reference TRBV19 and TRBJ2-2, is DGGITQSPKYLFRKEGQNVTLSCEQNLNHDAMYWYRQDPGQGLRLIYYSQIVNDFQKGDIAEGYSVSREKKESFPLTVTSAQKNPTAFYLCASSILAGAITGELFFGEGSRLTVL.

This clone was detected only a few times. J is TRBJ1-1 and V is TRBV29-1; D perhaps matches TRBD1 (5 bases). Trimming left V 3 bases short and J 4 bases short, with 18 bases between. CDR1 SQVTM and CDR2 ANQGSEA come from the germline V gene. There are 15 residues in the CDR3. The CDR3 bases are TGCAGCGTTGAGAGGGGCCGTGGAGTAGGCACTGAAGCTTTCTTT. Its protein product is CSVERGRGVGTEAFF.

This chain connects TRBV4-3 to TRBJ1-6; a weak D match, TRBD1 (5 bases). The CDR3 is made up of 14 amino acids. Trimming pared 5 bases from V and 1 base from J, leaving 6 bases between. Germline lookup yields CDR1 LGHNA and CDR2 YSLEER. DNA of the CDR3: TGCGCCAGCAGCTCAGGGTCCTATAATTCACCCCTCCACTTT. This translates into CASSSGSYNSPLHF.

The chain carries TRBV10-3 and TRBJ2-3, with D perhaps TRBD2 (5 bases). This CDR3 comprises 16 residues. V was shortened by 0 bases and J by 5 bases, with 15 bases between the two germline ends. Germline V CDR1 and CDR2: ENHRY, SYGVKD. The CDR3 sequence: CAISESKVGVVDTQYF. The CDR3 region has the DNA TGTGCCATCAGTGAGTCGAAGGTGGGAGTTGTAGATACGCAGTATTTT.

The rearrangement links TRBV5-5 to TRBJ2-5; TRBD2 aligns across 8 bases. The CDR3 runs to 15 residues. Trimming removed 0 bases from V and 4 bases from J; junction bases left unmatched: 5. Germline V gives CDR1 SGHKS, CDR2 YYEKEE (reference sequence). As DNA, the CDR3 is TGTGCCAGCAGCTTGGAAGCGGGGGCTGTAGAGACCCAGTACTTC. Its protein is CASSLEAGAVETQYF.

In DNA, the CDR3 is TGTGCCAGCAGCTTCCAAGCGGGAGTGAGGGAGACCCAGTACTTC. It yields the protein CASSFQAGVRETQYF. This chain uses TRBV7-2 with TRBJ2-5, with 8 bases lining up with TRBD2. The germline V gene encodes CDR1 SGHTA and CDR2 FQGNSA. Germline trimming cut 3 bases from V and 5 bases from J; bases unmatched to any gene: 8. The CDR3 loop spans 15 amino acids.

V usage is TRBV19 and J usage is TRBJ2-2; D remains unclear. CDR1 is LNHDA, CDR2 SQIVND, per germline (reference sequence). The CDR3 sequence is 15 residues long. V was clipped by 7 bases and J by 3 bases, with 15 bases between them. CDR3 region: CASKDFGRYTGELFF. In nucleotides, the CDR3 is TGTGCCAGTAAGGATTTCGGGCGGTACACCGGGGAGCTGTTTTTT.

This rearrangement joins TRBV5-5 to TRBJ1-2; D remains ambiguous. Trimming shortened V by 0 bases and J by 2 bases, and 8 bases separated the two germline ends. CDR1 is SGHKS, CDR2 YYEKEE, per germline (reference sequence). The CDR3 contains 14 residues. DNA of the CDR3: TGTGCCAGCAGCTTGGGCAGCATAAACTATGGCTACACCTTC. It specifies CASSLGSINYGYTF.

The gene calls are TRBV18 and TRBJ1-5; 10 positions match TRBD1. The CDR3 is 16 amino acids. The V gene's germline CDR1 is KGHSH and CDR2 LQKENI. The V and J ends lost 6 bases and 3 bases, in that order; junction bases with no gene match: 8. CDR3 sequence (DNA): TGTGCCAGCTCTCCCGGGACAGGGGTCGTCAATCAGCCCCAGCATTTT. It translates to CASSPGTGVVNQPQHF.

V usage is TRBV10-3 and J usage is TRBJ1-1; D is uncertain. Trimming shortened V by 6 bases and J by 5 bases, and 16 bases separated the two germline ends. Germline-derived CDR1 and CDR2 are ENHRY and SYGVKD. The CDR3 totals 14 residues. In DNA, the CDR3 is TGTGCCATCAGCGACACGGTGCAATTGACTGAAGCTTTCTTT. Translation gives CAISDTVQLTEAFF.

This chain links TRBV29-1 with TRBJ2-5; D gene ambiguous. Trimming cost V 0 bases and J 7 bases, with 9 bases left between them. CDR1 and CDR2 from the germline V gene are SQVTM and ANQGSEA. The CDR3 spans 12 residues. This chain's CDR3 is CSVEDLAGTQYF. CDR3 bases: TGCAGCGTTGAAGATCTTGCAGGGACCCAGTACTTC.

The genes are TRBV14 and TRBJ2-1; weak D call: TRBD1 (6 bases). Germline loops: CDR1 SGHDN, CDR2 FVKESK. V dropped 1 base and J dropped 4 bases, with 11 bases sitting between them. The CDR3 has 15 residues. CDR3 DNA: TGTGCCAGCAGCCAAGGGACAGAACGTTACAATGAGCAGTTCTTC. Translated, it gives CASSQGTERYNEQFF.

The V and J genes are TRBV6-5 and TRBJ2-3; 10 nucleotides align to TRBD1. Per the germline V gene, CDR1 is MNHEY and CDR2 is SVGAGI. This CDR3 contains 15 residues. V lost 2 bases and J lost 5; bases outside the gene matches: 4. In DNA, the CDR3 is TGTGCCAGCAGTTACGACGGACAGGGGGGAGATACGCAGTATTTT. Amino acids: CASSYDGQGGDTQYF.